The clone carrying this T cell receptor beta chain was found many times. Its target is unknown. This sample is drawn from a study of early T cells in non-severe SARS-CoV-2 infection. Study overall: Whole-blood bulk RNA, unsorted, was sequenced, and chains were unpaired. Study-wide findings and caveats: Matching results from VDJdb favored anti-spike CD8 responses, leaving private and CD4 specificities undetected.

Attachment of unique molecular identifiers was made to individual cDNA molecules. Each CDR3 protein is one row after TCRdb ran MiXCR on the 5' RACE reads. Of tens of thousands of distinct CDR3 sequences detected, 8% to 10% appear once; the ten largest clones hold 8.6%. CDR1 MNHEY and CDR2 SVGEGT come from the germline V gene. V was cut by 6 bases and J by 3 bases, with 16 bases left in between. This CDR3 is 15 amino acids long. The TCR originated in an adult who was a healthcare worker with PCR-confirmed SARS-CoV-2 infection or an uninfected control (not recorded which). This sequence joins TRBV6-2 or TRBV6-3 and TRBJ2-3; D remains ambiguous. Sequenced input: whole blood. CDR3 nucleotides: TGTGCCAGCAGAACCGGATGGCCTCAGACAGATACGCAGTATTTT. Translating gives CASRTGWPQTDTQYF.